These T cell receptor beta chains were read from a single sample in a study of cytomegalovirus exposure and HLA in healthy donors. This table comes from immunoSEQ multiplex PCR, and its TCRdb copy is limited to in-frame clones, with some not included. The table lists around 300,000 clones, around nine tenths of them singletons. Sample: PBMCs. These receptors came from a woman between 18 and 29 years old in good health and CMV-seronegative. The CDR3 runs from the conserved cysteine through the conserved F or W. Each record gives: J gene, D gene, clone size, V gene, CDR3 DNA, CDR3 protein. A D gene is named only where the DNA matches it firmly. Only part of the rows carry a size: once, few, many, or a class if the clone is expanded.

J gene: TRBJ2-3
D gene: .
clone size: .
V gene: TRBV29-1
CDR3 DNA: TGCAGCGTTGAACTCCGTACAGATACGCAGTATTTT
CDR3 protein: CSVELRTDTQYF

J gene: TRBJ1-5
D gene: .
clone size: .
V gene: TRBV15
CDR3 DNA: TGTGCCACCAGCAGAGCTAGACAGCCGAATCAGCCCCAGCATTTT
CDR3 protein: CATSRARQPNQPQHF

J gene: TRBJ2-5
D gene: .
clone size: .
V gene: TRBV14
CDR3 DNA: TGTGCCAGCAGCCAAGAGGCTCGAATAGCCCTTAGGGGAGAGACCCAGTACTTC
CDR3 protein: CASSQEARIALRGETQYF

J gene: TRBJ2-7
D gene: TRBD2
clone size: .
V gene: TRBV11-2
CDR3 DNA: TGTGCCAGTATGGGGGGGGGACGAACCTACGAGCAGTACTTC
CDR3 protein: CASMGGGRTYEQYF

J gene: TRBJ2-1
D gene: TRBD1
clone size: once
V gene: TRBV28
CDR3 DNA: TGTGCCAGCAGGGCCGGACAGGCTGGCCCCTACAATGAGCAGTTCTTC
CDR3 protein: CASRAGQAGPYNEQFF

J gene: TRBJ2-2
D gene: TRBD2
clone size: .
V gene: TRBV2
CDR3 DNA: TGTGCCAGCACGAGCGGACTAGCGGGAGCCGCGGGCACCGGGGAGCTGTTTTTT
CDR3 protein: CASTSGLAGAAGTGELFF

J gene: TRBJ1-3
D gene: .
clone size: .
V gene: TRBV5-5
CDR3 DNA: TGTGCCAGCAGCTTCGTACAGGGAAACACCATATATTTT
CDR3 protein: CASSFVQGNTIYF

J gene: TRBJ1-6
D gene: .
clone size: once
V gene: TRBV7-9
CDR3 DNA: TGTGCCAGCAGCTTAGGGGGGCCCGGGGATTCACCCCTCCACTTT
CDR3 protein: CASSLGGPGDSPLHF

J gene: TRBJ2-7
D gene: TRBD1
clone size: .
V gene: TRBV18
CDR3 DNA: TGTGCCAGCTCACTCGGGACAGGGGGCGAGCAGTACTTC
CDR3 protein: CASSLGTGGEQYF

J gene: TRBJ2-1
D gene: .
clone size: once
V gene: TRBV5-1
CDR3 DNA: TGCGCCAGCAGCCCGGGACAAATCTCCTACAATGAGCAGTTCTTC
CDR3 protein: CASSPGQISYNEQFF

J gene: TRBJ2-7
D gene: TRBD1
clone size: .
V gene: TRBV2
CDR3 DNA: TGTGCCAGAAAGGGACAGGGGGTCCACGAGCAGTACTTC
CDR3 protein: CARKGQGVHEQYF

J gene: TRBJ2-2
D gene: .
clone size: .
V gene: TRBV6-1
CDR3 DNA: TGTGCCAGCAGTGCCATCACCGGGGAGCTGTTTTTT
CDR3 protein: CASSAITGELFF

J gene: TRBJ1-4
D gene: .
clone size: .
V gene: TRBV7-8
CDR3 DNA: TGTGCCAGCAGCTTAGGAATCCAGGGTGCAACTAATGAAAAACTGTTTTTT
CDR3 protein: CASSLGIQGATNEKLFF

J gene: TRBJ1-2
D gene: .
clone size: .
V gene: TRBV6-1
CDR3 DNA: TGTGCCAGCATCAAACAAGCAGGGGCAGGGAATGGCTACACCTTC
CDR3 protein: CASIKQAGAGNGYTF

J gene: TRBJ2-7
D gene: TRBD2
clone size: .
V gene: TRBV6-1
CDR3 DNA: TGTGCCAGCAGTGAAGGATGGGGGGGAGGGCCGACCCCCTACGAGCAGTACTTC
CDR3 protein: CASSEGWGGGPTPYEQYF

J gene: TRBJ2-7
D gene: .
clone size: .
V gene: TRBV6-5
CDR3 DNA: TGTGCCAGCTGGGGGGATTCCGAGCAGTACTTC
CDR3 protein: CASWGDSEQYF

J gene: TRBJ2-7
D gene: TRBD1
clone size: .
V gene: TRBV11-2
CDR3 DNA: TGTGCCAGCAGCGGGAGGACAGGGGGCGGAGGATACGAGCAGTACTTC
CDR3 protein: CASSGRTGGGGYEQYF

J gene: TRBJ1-2
D gene: TRBD1
clone size: .
V gene: TRBV6-5
CDR3 DNA: TGTGCCAGCAGGGTGGGACAGTCCAACTATGGCTACACCTTC
CDR3 protein: CASRVGQSNYGYTF

J gene: TRBJ1-5
D gene: .
clone size: few
V gene: TRBV4-2
CDR3 DNA: TGTGCCAGCAGCCAAGGACAGATTTTGGGTCAGCCCCAGCATTTT
CDR3 protein: CASSQGQILGQPQHF

J gene: TRBJ2-7
D gene: .
clone size: .
V gene: TRBV6-5
CDR3 DNA: TGTGCCAGCAGTTACTCTTGGACTTCCGACTCCTACGAGCAGTACTTC
CDR3 protein: CASSYSWTSDSYEQYF

J gene: TRBJ1-5
D gene: .
clone size: .
V gene: TRBV28
CDR3 DNA: TGTGCCAGCAAGGGGTCCCCTCCGCAGGAGTGGTTGGCATTCAATCAGCCCCAGCATTTT
CDR3 protein: CASKGSPPQEWLAFNQPQHF

J gene: TRBJ2-3
D gene: .
clone size: once
V gene: TRBV15
CDR3 DNA: TGTGCCACCAGCAGAGATGTTAGGAGAGATACGCAGTATTTT
CDR3 protein: CATSRDVRRDTQYF

J gene: TRBJ2-5
D gene: TRBD2
clone size: .
V gene: TRBV7-2
CDR3 DNA: TGTGCCAGCAGCCCTATTAGCGGGGCTGAAGAGACCCAGTACTTC
CDR3 protein: CASSPISGAEETQYF

J gene: TRBJ2-2
D gene: TRBD2
clone size: .
V gene: TRBV10-1
CDR3 DNA: TGCGCCAGCAGTGATCGCGGGAGGGAGAACACCGGGGAGCTGTTTTTT
CDR3 protein: CASSDRGRENTGELFF

J gene: TRBJ2-1
D gene: TRBD2
clone size: .
V gene: TRBV27
CDR3 DNA: TGTGCCAGCAGTTTAGGTTGGGCGGGGACTAGCGGGAGGGCCCTCCCATACAATGAGCAGTTCTTC
CDR3 protein: CASSLGWAGTSGRALPYNEQFF

J gene: TRBJ2-3
D gene: TRBD2
clone size: .
V gene: TRBV18
CDR3 DNA: TGTGCCAGCTCCCCGGGACTAGCGGGAGTAACTAGCACAGATACGCAGTATTTT
CDR3 protein: CASSPGLAGVTSTDTQYF

J gene: TRBJ2-1
D gene: .
clone size: .
V gene: TRBV27
CDR3 DNA: TGTGCCAGCAGTTTATCGTGGGGGGTCGATGAGCAGTTCTTC
CDR3 protein: CASSLSWGVDEQFF

J gene: TRBJ2-5
D gene: .
clone size: .
V gene: TRBV5-6
CDR3 DNA: TGTGCCAGCAGCTTGACTTCGACAGGCCCCAACCAAGAGACCCAGTACTTC
CDR3 protein: CASSLTSTGPNQETQYF

J gene: TRBJ1-4
D gene: .
clone size: once
V gene: TRBV2
CDR3 DNA: TGTGCCAGCAGTGAACTTAGCGAAAAACTGTTTTTT
CDR3 protein: CASSELSEKLFF

J gene: TRBJ1-2
D gene: TRBD1
clone size: .
V gene: TRBV25-1
CDR3 DNA: TGTGCCAGCAGTGAAGGACAGGGATACACCTTC
CDR3 protein: CASSEGQGYTF

J gene: TRBJ2-7
D gene: TRBD2
clone size: .
V gene: TRBV10-3
CDR3 DNA: TGTGCCATCAGGAGTAGCGGGAGCTCCTACGAGCAGTACTTC
CDR3 protein: CAIRSSGSSYEQYF

J gene: TRBJ2-7
D gene: .
clone size: .
V gene: TRBV19
CDR3 DNA: TGTGCCAGTAGTATAGGGGCGGGGAACGAGCAGTACTTC
CDR3 protein: CASSIGAGNEQYF

J gene: TRBJ2-1
D gene: TRBD2
clone size: .
V gene: TRBV9
CDR3 DNA: TGTGCCAGCAGCGTTAGCGGGAGTGCGGGCAATGAGCAGTTCTTC
CDR3 protein: CASSVSGSAGNEQFF

J gene: TRBJ2-7
D gene: .
clone size: once
V gene: TRBV11-3
CDR3 DNA: TGTGCCAGCAGCGGCACAGGGACCTACGAGCAGTACTTC
CDR3 protein: CASSGTGTYEQYF

J gene: TRBJ2-3
D gene: TRBD2
clone size: .
V gene: TRBV5-4
CDR3 DNA: TGTGCCAGCAGCTTGGCCGCGATAGCGGGAGGGTTCACAGATACGCAGTATTTT
CDR3 protein: CASSLAAIAGGFTDTQYF

J gene: TRBJ2-7
D gene: .
clone size: .
V gene: TRBV6-6
CDR3 DNA: TGTGCCAGCAGTTACTCTGGCCAGCGTGAAAGATACGAGCAGTACTTC
CDR3 protein: CASSYSGQRERYEQYF

J gene: TRBJ2-1
D gene: .
clone size: .
V gene: TRBV28
CDR3 DNA: TGTGCCAGCAGTCTTCGACTCCCCACCCTGACTTACAATGAGCAGTTCTTC
CDR3 protein: CASSLRLPTLTYNEQFF

J gene: TRBJ2-7
D gene: .
clone size: .
V gene: TRBV29-1
CDR3 DNA: TGCAGCGCTTCTGACAGCGATCACTACGAGCAGTACTTC
CDR3 protein: CSASDSDHYEQYF

J gene: TRBJ2-7
D gene: .
clone size: .
V gene: TRBV2
CDR3 DNA: TGTGCCAGCAGTGAAGTGACTCTGCGGGCCGCGGCCTACGAGCAGTACTTC
CDR3 protein: CASSEVTLRAAAYEQYF

J gene: TRBJ2-2
D gene: TRBD2
clone size: .
V gene: TRBV5-1
CDR3 DNA: TGCGCCAGCAGCTTGGGTCACGCGGGAGGAGGCACCGGGGAGCTGTTTTTT
CDR3 protein: CASSLGHAGGGTGELFF

J gene: TRBJ1-2
D gene: .
clone size: few
V gene: TRBV15
CDR3 DNA: TGTGCCACCAGCGACAGGTCTCGGTTGGGCTACACCTTC
CDR3 protein: CATSDRSRLGYTF

J gene: TRBJ2-7
D gene: .
clone size: .
V gene: TRBV10-2
CDR3 DNA: TGCGCCAGCAGCACGACTAATAGCGGAGCCTACGAGCAGTACTTC
CDR3 protein: CASSTTNSGAYEQYF

J gene: TRBJ2-3
D gene: TRBD2
clone size: .
V gene: TRBV5-4
CDR3 DNA: TGTGCCAGCAGTTTCACTAGCGGCCCCACAGATACGCAGTATTTT
CDR3 protein: CASSFTSGPTDTQYF